This TCR beta chain is from a study of blood T cells in healthy people across ages. Study-level findings and limits: Unsorted PBMCs prevented conclusive naive versus antigen-experienced comparison. As age increased, TCR beta diversity per million T cells fell in a roughly linear fashion.

Next came a second PCR, run for roughly 6 to 11 cycles, which used a sample-barcoded 5' primer along with a J-beta primer mix. TCRdb re-analysed the 5' RACE reads in MiXCR, keeping a single row per CDR3 protein. The sample lists roughly 640,000 distinct CDR3 sequences; approximately 30% were seen once. CDR1 and CDR2 from the germline V gene are SGHDT and YYEEEE. Unmatched junction bases numbered 9, after V lost 3 bases and J lost 0 bases. CDR3 length: 16 residues. This clonotype was counted at least ten times. Its antigen is unknown. Sequenced material: blood. The TCR comes from an elderly woman in good health. The genes are TRBV5-6 and TRBJ2-7, with 7 bases matching TRBD1. The CDR3 sequence is CASSSATDRFSYEQYF. Written as DNA, the CDR3 is TGTGCCAGCAGCTCCGCAACGGACAGGTTCTCCTACGAGCAGTACTTC.